The present entry profiles one T cell receptor (beta chain) with its context. What it binds is not known. 13 Jbeta primers and 60 Vbeta primers were used for the PCR. Per the authors' pipeline: Later reanalysis found 80 million or so unique TCR beta chains, some 10 million of them shared. The table came from immunoSEQ multiplex PCR; TCRdb's copy has only in-frame clones and leaves some out. V and J calls plus clone size are reproduced from that table; the DNA served to infer D and trimming. The sample carries roughly 120,000 clones, roughly a tenth recorded once. This sample is part of a study of cytomegalovirus exposure and HLA in healthy donors. General study points: Trimming of TCR beta V- and J-genes showed a link, identified in a later analysis, to a missense DCLRE1C variant.

Germline CDR1 reads ENHRY; CDR2 reads SYGVKD. V lost 6 bases and J lost 1, with 9 bases in between. The CDR3 runs 13 residues. The sequenced sample was PBMCs. The clonotype was recovered from a man aged 30 to 45 in good health and CMV-seronegative. This sequence joins TRBV10-3 and TRBJ1-1; D unclear. In DNA form, the CDR3 reads TGTGCCATCAGAGTCGACACGAACACTGAAGCTTTCTTT. Amino acids: CAIRVDTNTEAFF.